These 8 T cell receptor beta chains originate from one sample sequenced in a study of sequential checkpoint blockade in melanoma. Specified treatment: randomized to nivolumab then ipilimumab (arm A) or the reverse (arm B). TCRdb's copy holds only in-frame clones and misses some; the assay was immunoSEQ multiplex PCR. This repertoire shows around 5,000 clones, nearly 25% found once; its top ten account for about 30%. The material was tumor tissue (inferred from file names), obtained from a patient given nivolumab and ipilimumab in sequence. Receptors originate from a human donor with melanoma.

The rearrangement uses TRBV10-2 and TRBJ1-5; the D is unclear. V was clipped by 3 bases and J by 5 bases, with 11 bases between them. The CDR3 covers 14 residues. The germline V gene encodes CDR1 WSHSY and CDR2 SAAADI. The CDR3 nucleotides are TGCGCCAGCAGTGAAATTGGGCCGGATCAGCCCCAGCATTTT. The encoded protein is CASSEIGPDQPQHF.

This clone came up a few times. CDR3 in DNA: TGTGCCAGCAGCCTAAGCGGGGCCAGCTCCTACAATGAGCAGTTCTTC. Translating it yields CASSLSGASSYNEQFF. The V call is TRBV11-3, the J call TRBJ2-1; 7 nucleotides match TRBD2. Germline assignment: CDR1 SGHNT and CDR2 YENEEA. Losses at the gene ends were 5 bases for V and 0 bases for J; bases not matched to a gene: 7. The CDR3 is 16 residues long.

In this sample, this clone turned up many times. CDR3 in DNA: TGTGCCATCAAGGGTACGGCGACAAGGGGTGGTGCCTATGGCTACACCTTC. Its protein product is CAIKGTATRGGAYGYTF. The chain carries TRBV6-8 and TRBJ1-2, with TRBD1 as a possible D gene (5 bases). The CDR3 is 17 residues long. CDR1 is MNHGY and CDR2 is SAAAGT in the germline V gene. V dropped 10 bases and J dropped 4 bases, with 28 bases sitting between them.

This clone was detected only a few times. The rearrangement links TRBV9 to TRBJ1-6; D is ambiguous. The CDR3 has 15 residues. V dropped 0 bases and J dropped 7 bases, with 11 bases sitting between them. Looked up from germline, CDR1 is SGDLS and CDR2 is YYNGEE. The CDR3 DNA sequence: TGTGCCAGCAGCGTAGGGCAGTCCGCAAATTCACCCCTCCACTTT. It encodes CASSVGQSANSPLHF. Using reference TRBV9 and TRBJ1-6 for the parts outside the CDR3, the full variable domain is DSGVTQTPKHLITATGQRVTLRCSPRSGDLSVYWYQQSLDQGLQFLIQYYNGEERAKGNILERFSAQQFPDLHSELNLSSLELGDSALYFCASSVGQSANSPLHFGNGTRLTVT.

The chain is built from TRBV11-3 and TRBJ1-5, with D possibly being TRBD1 (5 bases). This CDR3 is 16 amino acids long. The V gene lost 4 bases and the J gene lost 6 bases, with 19 bases spanning the gap. Germline CDR1 is SGHNT and CDR2 is YENEEA. The CDR3 loop reads CASSSNRGGGTQPQHF. In DNA, the CDR3 is TGTGCCAGCAGCTCTAACCGGGGGGGAGGAACTCAGCCCCAGCATTTT.

This clone was observed a handful of times. The rearrangement links TRBV30 to TRBJ2-1; 8 nucleotides agree with TRBD2. From germline, CDR1 is GTSNPN and CDR2 SVGIG (reference sequence). The V segment lost 4 bases and the J segment 9 bases; nucleotides outside the gene matches: 8. This CDR3 is 13 amino acids long. The CDR3 spells CAWTGTRLGEQFF. DNA for the CDR3: TGTGCCTGGACCGGGACTAGGCTTGGTGAGCAGTTCTTC. Together with reference TRBV30 and TRBJ2-1, the CDR3 gives the full variable domain: SQTIHQWPATLVQPVGSPLSLECTVEGTSNPNLYWYRQAAGRGLQLLFYSVGIGQISSEVPQNLSASRPQDRQFILSSKKLLLSDSGFYLCAWTGTRLGEQFFGPGTRLTVL.

This clone showed up many times. The rearrangement joins TRBV11-3 to TRBJ1-5; 9 bases line up with TRBD1. The CDR3 is 15 residues long. Trimming removed 3 bases from V and 7 bases from J; junction bases left unmatched: 7. The germline CDR1 and CDR2 sequences are SGHNT and YENEEA. CDR3: CASSLGQGVGQPQHF. As DNA, the CDR3 is TGTGCCAGCAGCTTGGGACAGGGAGTGGGACAGCCCCAGCATTTT.

The J gene is TRBJ1-2, the V gene TRBV14, with D possibly TRBD1 on 6 matching bases. Trimming pared 4 bases from V and 4 bases from J, leaving 7 bases between. Germline V gives CDR1 SGHDN, CDR2 FVKESK. The CDR3 sequence is 12 residues long. CDR3 DNA sequence: TGTGCCAGCAGCCCACAGGGCTATGGCTACACCTTC. The encoded protein is CASSPQGYGYTF.